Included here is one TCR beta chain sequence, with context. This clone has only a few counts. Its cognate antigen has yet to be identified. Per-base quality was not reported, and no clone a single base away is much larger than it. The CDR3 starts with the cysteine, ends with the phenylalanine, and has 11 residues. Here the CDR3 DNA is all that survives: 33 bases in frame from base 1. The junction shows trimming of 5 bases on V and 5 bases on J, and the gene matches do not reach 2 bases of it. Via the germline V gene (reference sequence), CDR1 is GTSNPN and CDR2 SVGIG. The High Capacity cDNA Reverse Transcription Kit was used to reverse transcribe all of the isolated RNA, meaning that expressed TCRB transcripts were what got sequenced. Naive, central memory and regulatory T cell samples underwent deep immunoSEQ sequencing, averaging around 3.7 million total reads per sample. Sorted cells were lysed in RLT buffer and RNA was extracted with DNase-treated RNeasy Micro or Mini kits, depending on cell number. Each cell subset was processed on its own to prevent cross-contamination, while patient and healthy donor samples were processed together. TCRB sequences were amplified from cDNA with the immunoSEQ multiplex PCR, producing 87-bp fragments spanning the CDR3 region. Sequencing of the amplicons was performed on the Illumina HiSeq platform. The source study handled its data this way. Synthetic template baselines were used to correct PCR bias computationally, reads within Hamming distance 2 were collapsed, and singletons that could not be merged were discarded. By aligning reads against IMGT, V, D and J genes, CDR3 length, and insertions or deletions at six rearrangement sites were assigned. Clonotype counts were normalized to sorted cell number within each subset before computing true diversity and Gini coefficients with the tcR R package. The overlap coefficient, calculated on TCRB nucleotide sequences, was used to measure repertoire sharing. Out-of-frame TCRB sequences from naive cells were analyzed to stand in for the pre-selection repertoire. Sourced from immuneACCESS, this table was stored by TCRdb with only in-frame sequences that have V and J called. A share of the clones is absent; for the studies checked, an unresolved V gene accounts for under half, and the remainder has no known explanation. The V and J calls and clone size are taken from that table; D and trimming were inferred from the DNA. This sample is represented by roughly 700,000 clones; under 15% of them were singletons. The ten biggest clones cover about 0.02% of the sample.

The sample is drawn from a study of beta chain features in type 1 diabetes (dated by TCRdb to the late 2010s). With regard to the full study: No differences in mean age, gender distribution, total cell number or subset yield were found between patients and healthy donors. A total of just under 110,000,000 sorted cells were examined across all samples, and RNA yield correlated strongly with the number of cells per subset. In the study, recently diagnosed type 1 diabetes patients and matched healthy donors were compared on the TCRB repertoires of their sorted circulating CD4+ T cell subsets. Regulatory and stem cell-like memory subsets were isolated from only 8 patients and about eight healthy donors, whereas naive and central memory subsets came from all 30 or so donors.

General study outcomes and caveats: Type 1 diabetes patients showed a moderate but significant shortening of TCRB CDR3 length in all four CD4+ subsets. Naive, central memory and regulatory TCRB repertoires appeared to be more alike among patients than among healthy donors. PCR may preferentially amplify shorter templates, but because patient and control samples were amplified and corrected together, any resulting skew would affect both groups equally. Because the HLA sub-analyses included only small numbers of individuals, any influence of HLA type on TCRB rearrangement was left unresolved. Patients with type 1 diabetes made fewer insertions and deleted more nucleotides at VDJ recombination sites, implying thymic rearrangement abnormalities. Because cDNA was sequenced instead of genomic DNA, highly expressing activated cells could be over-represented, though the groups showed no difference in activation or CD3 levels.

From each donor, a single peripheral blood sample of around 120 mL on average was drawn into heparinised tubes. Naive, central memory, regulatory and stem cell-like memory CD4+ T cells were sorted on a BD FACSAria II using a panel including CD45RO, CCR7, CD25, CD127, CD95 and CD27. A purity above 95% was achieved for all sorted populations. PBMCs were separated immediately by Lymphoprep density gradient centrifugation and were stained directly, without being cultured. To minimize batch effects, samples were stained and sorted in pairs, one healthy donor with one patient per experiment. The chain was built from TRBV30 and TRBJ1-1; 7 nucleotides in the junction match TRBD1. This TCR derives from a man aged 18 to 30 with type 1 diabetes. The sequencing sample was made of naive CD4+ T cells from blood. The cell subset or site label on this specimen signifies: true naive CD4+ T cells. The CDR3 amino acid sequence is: CAWDRATEAFF. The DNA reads TGTGCCTGGGACAGGGCTACTGAAGCTTTCTTT.